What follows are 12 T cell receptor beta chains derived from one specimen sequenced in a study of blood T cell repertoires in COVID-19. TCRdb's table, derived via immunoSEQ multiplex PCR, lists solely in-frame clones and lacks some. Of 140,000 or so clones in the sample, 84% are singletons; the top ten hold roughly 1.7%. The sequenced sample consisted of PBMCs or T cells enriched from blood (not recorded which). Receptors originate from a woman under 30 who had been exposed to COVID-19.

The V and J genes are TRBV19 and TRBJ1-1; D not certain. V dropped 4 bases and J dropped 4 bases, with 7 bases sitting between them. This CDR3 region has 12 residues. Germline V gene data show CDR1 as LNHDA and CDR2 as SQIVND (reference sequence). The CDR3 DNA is TGTGCCAGTAGTAGAGGCACCACTGAAGCTTTCTTT. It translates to CASSRGTTEAFF.

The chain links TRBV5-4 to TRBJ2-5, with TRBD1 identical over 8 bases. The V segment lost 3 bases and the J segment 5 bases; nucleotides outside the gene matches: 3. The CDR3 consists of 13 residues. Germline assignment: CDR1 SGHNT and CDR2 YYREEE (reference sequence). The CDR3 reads CASSSDRVETQYF. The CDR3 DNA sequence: TGTGCCAGCAGCTCGGACAGGGTCGAGACCCAGTACTTC.

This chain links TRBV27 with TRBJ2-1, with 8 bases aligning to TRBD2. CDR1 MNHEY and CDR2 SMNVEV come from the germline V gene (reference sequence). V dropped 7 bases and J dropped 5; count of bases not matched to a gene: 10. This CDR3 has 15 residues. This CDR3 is CASMGAGARDNEQFF. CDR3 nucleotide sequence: TGTGCCAGCATGGGAGCGGGAGCACGTGACAATGAGCAGTTCTTC.

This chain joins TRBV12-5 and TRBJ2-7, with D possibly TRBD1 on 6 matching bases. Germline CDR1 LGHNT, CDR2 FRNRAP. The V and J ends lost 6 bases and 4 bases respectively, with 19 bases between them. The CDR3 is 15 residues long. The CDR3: CASGHPQGLFYEQYF. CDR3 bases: TGTGCTAGTGGCCACCCCCAGGGGTTGTTTTACGAGCAGTACTTC.

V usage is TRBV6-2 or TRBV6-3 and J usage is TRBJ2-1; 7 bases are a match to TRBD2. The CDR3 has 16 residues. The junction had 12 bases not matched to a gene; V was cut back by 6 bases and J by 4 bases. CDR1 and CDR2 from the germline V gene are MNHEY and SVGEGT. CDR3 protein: CASSPTGGRAYNEQFF. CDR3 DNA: TGTGCCAGCAGCCCCACCGGGGGGAGGGCTTACAATGAGCAGTTCTTC.

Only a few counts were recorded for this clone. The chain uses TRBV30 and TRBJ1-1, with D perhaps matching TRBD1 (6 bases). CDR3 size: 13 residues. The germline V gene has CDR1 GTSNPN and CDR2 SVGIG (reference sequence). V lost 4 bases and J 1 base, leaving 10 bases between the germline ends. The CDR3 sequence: CAWTKQGNTEAFF. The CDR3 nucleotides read TGTGCCTGGACCAAACAGGGGAACACTGAAGCTTTCTTT.

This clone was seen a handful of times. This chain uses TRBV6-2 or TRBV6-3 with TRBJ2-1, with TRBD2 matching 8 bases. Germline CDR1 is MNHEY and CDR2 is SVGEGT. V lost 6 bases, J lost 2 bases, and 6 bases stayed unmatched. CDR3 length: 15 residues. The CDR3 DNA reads TGTGCCAGCAGCCCTCGGGAGGGACCCTACAATGAGCAGTTCTTC. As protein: CASSPREGPYNEQFF.

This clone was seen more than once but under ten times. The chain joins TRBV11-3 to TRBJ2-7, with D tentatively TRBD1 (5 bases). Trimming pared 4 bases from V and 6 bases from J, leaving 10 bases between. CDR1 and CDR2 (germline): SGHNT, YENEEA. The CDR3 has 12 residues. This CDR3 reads CASSSHTGEQYF. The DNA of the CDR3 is TGTGCCAGCAGCTCCCACACAGGCGAGCAGTACTTC.

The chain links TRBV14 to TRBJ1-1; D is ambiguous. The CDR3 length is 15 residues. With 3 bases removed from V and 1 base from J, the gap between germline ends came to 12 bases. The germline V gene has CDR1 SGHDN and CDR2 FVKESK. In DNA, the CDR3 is TGTGCCAGCAGCCAGGGAGGCGGCAGGAACACTGAAGCTTTCTTT. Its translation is CASSQGGGRNTEAFF.

In DNA, the CDR3 is TGTGCCAGCAGCTTACAGGGGAATGAGCAGTTCTTC. The encoded protein is CASSLQGNEQFF. The V gene is TRBV13, the J gene TRBJ2-1; tentatively, D is TRBD1 (6 bases). Germline CDR1 is PRHDT and CDR2 is FYEKMQ (reference sequence). V was cut by 2 bases and J by 7 bases, with 6 bases left in between. This CDR3 has 12 amino acids.

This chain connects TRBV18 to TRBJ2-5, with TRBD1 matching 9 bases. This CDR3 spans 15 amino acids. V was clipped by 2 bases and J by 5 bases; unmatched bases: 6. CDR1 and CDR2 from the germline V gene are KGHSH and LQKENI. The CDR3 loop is CASSPRTGVGETQYF. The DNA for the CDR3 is TGTGCCAGCTCACCAAGGACAGGGGTCGGGGAGACCCAGTACTTC.

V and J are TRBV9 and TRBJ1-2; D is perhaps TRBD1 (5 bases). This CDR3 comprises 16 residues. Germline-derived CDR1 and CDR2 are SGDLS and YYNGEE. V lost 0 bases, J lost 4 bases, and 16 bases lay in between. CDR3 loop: CASSVEVRVGLYGYTF. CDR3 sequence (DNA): TGTGCCAGCAGCGTAGAGGTCAGGGTAGGCCTCTATGGCTACACCTTC. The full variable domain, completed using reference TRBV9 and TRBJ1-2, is DSGVTQTPKHLITATGQRVTLRCSPRSGDLSVYWYQQSLDQGLQFLIQYYNGEERAKGNILERFSAQQFPDLHSELNLSSLELGDSALYFCASSVEVRVGLYGYTFGSGTRLTVV.